Listed below are T cell receptor beta chains from one sample, sequenced in a study of T cell responses to AZD1222 COVID-19 vaccine. Sequenced by immunoSEQ multiplex PCR; TCRdb stores in-frame clones only, minus some. Among about 92,000 clones listed, about nine tenths were seen once. The sequencing used peripheral blood, collected on day 0 of AZD1222 vaccination. Receptor source: an adult in good health. Each CDR3 is given with its conserved first and last residue. D genes are given only for firm matches. Some rows mark clone size as missing; the rest say once, few, many or name a class of expanded clone.

>14|TRBJ1-1|TRBV10-1|-|-
CASSGRTDNTEAFF
TGCGCCAGCAGCGGACGGACGGACAACACTGAAGCTTTCTTT
>14|TRBJ1-5|TRBV5-1|-|-
CASSLGGMDQPQHF
TGCGCCAGCAGCTTGGGAGGGATGGATCAGCCCCAGCATTTT
>18|TRBJ2-3|TRBV6-1|TRBD1|-
CASSEFPGQGLQPDTQYF
TGTGCCAGCAGTGAGTTCCCGGGACAGGGTCTTCAGCCAGATACGCAGTATTTT
>15|TRBJ2-1|TRBV18|TRBD2|-
CASSLIAGVDNEQFF
TGTGCCAGCTCACTCATAGCGGGAGTGGACAATGAGCAGTTCTTC
>16|TRBJ1-4|TRBV28|-|-
CASSSSTGVYNEKLFF
TGTGCCAGCAGTTCATCAACCGGGGTTTATAATGAAAAACTGTTTTTT
>13|TRBJ1-4|TRBV7-8|-|-
CASSEASEEKLFF
TGTGCCAGCAGCGAGGCCTCGGAGGAAAAACTGTTTTTT
>15|TRBJ1-5|TRBV18|TRBD1|-
CASSPDRVPNQPQHF
TGTGCCAGCTCGCCAGACAGGGTACCCAATCAGCCCCAGCATTTT
>13|TRBJ2-2|TRBV30|-|-
CAWSGPRTGELFF
TGTGCCTGGAGTGGCCCTCGCACCGGGGAGCTGTTTTTT
>17|TRBJ1-5|TRBV28|-|once
CASRPSTRPLSNQPQHF
TGTGCCAGCAGGCCCTCCACGCGACCGTTGAGCAATCAGCCCCAGCATTTT
>13|TRBJ2-7|TRBV6-5|TRBD2|-
CASRASGIYEQYF
TGTGCCAGCAGGGCTAGCGGGATCTACGAGCAGTACTTC
>16|TRBJ2-1|TRBV7-2|TRBD2|-
CASSLSTSGGYNEQFF
TGTGCCAGCAGCTTATCGACTAGCGGGGGTTACAATGAGCAGTTCTTC
>15|TRBJ1-6|TRBV7-3|TRBD1|-
CASSRTGGAGSPLHF
TGTGCCAGCAGCCGTACAGGGGGCGCGGGTTCACCCCTCCACTTT
>12|TRBJ1-6|TRBV7-2|-|-
CASSVANSPLHF
TGTGCCAGCAGCGTCGCTAATTCACCCCTCCACTTT
>14|TRBJ2-7|TRBV5-4|-|few
CASSLDVGPYEQYF
TGTGCCAGCAGCTTGGACGTCGGGCCCTACGAGCAGTACTTC
>11|TRBJ2-5|TRBV20-1|-|few
CSALTRETQYF
TGCAGTGCTCTTACGAGGGAGACCCAGTACTTC
>12|TRBJ1-4|TRBV6-1|-|-
CASSDSNEKLFF
TGTGCCAGCAGTGACAGTAATGAAAAACTGTTTTTT
>15|TRBJ2-7|TRBV18|-|-
CASSLTLGDSYEQYF
TGTGCCAGCTCACTCACCTTGGGGGATTCCTACGAGCAGTACTTC
>15|TRBJ2-5|TRBV5-4|-|-
CASSSTGGYQETQYF
TGTGCCAGCAGCTCGACTGGGGGGTATCAAGAGACCCAGTACTTC
>14|TRBJ2-2|TRBV5-1|-|-
CASSTGQNTGELFF
TGCGCCAGCAGCACGGGACAGAACACCGGGGAGCTGTTTTTT
>19|TRBJ2-1|TRBV24-1|TRBD2|-
CATSDFTLFLAGTYNEQFF
TGTGCCACCAGTGATTTCACGCTTTTTCTAGCGGGTACTTACAATGAGCAGTTCTTC
>16|TRBJ1-5|TRBV2|TRBD1|-
CASSGRGSGGSQPQHF
TGTGCCAGCAGTGGCAGGGGGTCTGGGGGCAGTCAGCCCCAGCATTTT
>18|TRBJ2-1|TRBV6-1|-|-
CASSGTGSSGSSYNEQFF
TGTGCCAGCAGTGGCACCGGAAGTAGCGGAAGCTCCTACAATGAGCAGTTCTTC
>16|TRBJ2-3|TRBV5-6|TRBD2|-
CASSLQLAGGEDTQYF
TGTGCCAGCAGCCTCCAACTAGCGGGAGGGGAAGATACGCAGTATTTT
>15|TRBJ1-1|TRBV5-4|-|-
CASSTVGRWDTEAFF
TGTGCCAGCAGCACTGTCGGGAGGTGGGACACTGAAGCTTTCTTT
>16|TRBJ1-5|TRBV4-1|TRBD1|-
CASSQDKGTGNQPQHF
TGCGCCAGCAGCCAAGATAAAGGGACAGGCAATCAGCCCCAGCATTTT
>12|TRBJ2-5|TRBV11-2|TRBD1|-
CASSTGVETQYF
TGTGCCAGCAGCACAGGGGTAGAGACCCAGTACTTC
>16|TRBJ1-1|TRBV5-1|-|few
CASSLRQGGRNTEAFF
TGCGCCAGCAGCTTGAGGCAGGGAGGTAGGAACACTGAAGCTTTCTTT
>16|TRBJ1-5|TRBV30|TRBD1|-
CAWSPRGQAGNQPQHF
TGTGCCTGGAGTCCTCGAGGACAGGCCGGCAATCAGCCCCAGCATTTT
>13|TRBJ1-6|TRBV29-1|-|-
CSVGEDVGSPLHF
TGCAGCGTTGGGGAGGATGTTGGTTCACCCCTCCACTTT
>15|TRBJ1-6|TRBV30|-|-
CAWSVKGPDNSPLHF
TGTGCCTGGAGTGTAAAGGGACCCGATAATTCACCCCTCCACTTT
>15|TRBJ2-1|TRBV4-2|-|-
CASSQDLGFVSGQFF
TGTGCCAGCAGCCAAGATTTGGGCTTCGTGAGCGGGCAGTTCTTC
>11|TRBJ2-7|TRBV30|-|-
CAWGRNYEQYF
TGTGCCTGGGGAAGGAACTACGAGCAGTACTTC
>16|TRBJ2-1|TRBV7-3|TRBD1|-
CASSLGGQGTLQGQFF
TGTGCCAGCAGCTTAGGTGGACAGGGTACACTACAGGGGCAGTTCTTC
>16|TRBJ1-5|TRBV7-8|-|-
CASSLDIDEANQPQHF
TGTGCCAGCAGCTTAGATATTGACGAGGCGAATCAGCCCCAGCATTTT
>13|TRBJ2-7|TRBV21-1|-|-
CAIPGTGIGEQYF
TGTGCCATCCCCGGGACAGGGATCGGCGAGCAGTACTTC
>14|TRBJ2-1|TRBV28|-|once
CASVEGGGPLEKFF
TGTGCCAGCGTGGAGGGAGGAGGGCCTTTGGAAAAATTCTTC
>14|TRBJ1-5|TRBV28|-|-
CASSRTVDNQPQHF
TGTGCCAGCTCCCGGACAGTTGACAATCAGCCCCAGCATTTT